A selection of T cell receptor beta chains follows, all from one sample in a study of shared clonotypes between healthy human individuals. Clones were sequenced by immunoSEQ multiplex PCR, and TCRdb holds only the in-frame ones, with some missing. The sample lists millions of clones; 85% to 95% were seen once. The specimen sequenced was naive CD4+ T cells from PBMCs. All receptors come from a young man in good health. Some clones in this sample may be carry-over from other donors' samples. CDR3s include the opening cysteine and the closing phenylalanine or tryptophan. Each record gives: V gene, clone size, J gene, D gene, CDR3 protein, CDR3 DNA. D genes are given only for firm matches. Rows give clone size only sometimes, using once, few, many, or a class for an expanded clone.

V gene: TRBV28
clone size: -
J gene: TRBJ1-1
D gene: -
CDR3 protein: CASSQRSGSTEAFF
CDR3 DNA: TGTGCCAGCAGTCAAAGGTCCGGCAGCACTGAAGCTTTCTTT

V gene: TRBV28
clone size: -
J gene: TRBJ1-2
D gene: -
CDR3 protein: CASSLRWTIYGYTF
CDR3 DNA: TGTGCCAGCAGTTTACGGTGGACAATCTATGGCTACACCTTC

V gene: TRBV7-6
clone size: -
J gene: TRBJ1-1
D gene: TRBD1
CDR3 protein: CASSLVFWDSNTEAFF
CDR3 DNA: TGTGCCAGCAGCTTAGTATTTTGGGACAGCAACACTGAAGCTTTCTTT

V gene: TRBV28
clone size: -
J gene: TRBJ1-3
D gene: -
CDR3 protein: CASSLARGSGNTIYF
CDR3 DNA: TGTGCCAGCAGTTTGGCGAGAGGGTCTGGAAACACCATATATTTT

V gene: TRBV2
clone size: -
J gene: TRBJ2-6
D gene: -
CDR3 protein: CASSEQLPGANVLTF
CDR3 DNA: TGTGCCAGCAGTGAGCAACTGCCTGGGGCCAACGTCCTGACTTTC

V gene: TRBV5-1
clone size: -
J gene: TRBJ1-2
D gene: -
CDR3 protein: CASSSPDRANYGYTF
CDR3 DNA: TGCGCCAGCAGCTCCCCGGACAGAGCTAACTATGGCTACACCTTC

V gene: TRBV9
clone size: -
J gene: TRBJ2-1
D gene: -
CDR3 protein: CASSVFVGQSDEQFF
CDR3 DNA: TGTGCCAGCAGCGTTTTTGTAGGCCAATCGGATGAGCAGTTCTTC

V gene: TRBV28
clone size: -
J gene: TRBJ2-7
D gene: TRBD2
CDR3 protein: CASSMTSGSGPYEQYF
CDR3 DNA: TGTGCCAGCAGTATGACTAGCGGGAGTGGGCCCTACGAGCAGTACTTC

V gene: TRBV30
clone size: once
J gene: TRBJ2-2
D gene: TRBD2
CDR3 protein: CAWSVRGTSGRYTGELFF
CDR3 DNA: TGTGCCTGGAGTGTACGAGGAACTAGCGGGAGGTACACCGGGGAGCTGTTTTTT

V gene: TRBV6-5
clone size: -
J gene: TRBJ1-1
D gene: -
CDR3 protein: CASSYTVNTEAFF
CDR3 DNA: TGTGCCAGCAGCTATACAGTAAACACTGAAGCTTTCTTT

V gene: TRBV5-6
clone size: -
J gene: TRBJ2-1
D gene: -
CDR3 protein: CASSPDLDRYNEQFF
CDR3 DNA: TGTGCCAGCAGCCCTGATCTTGACCGCTACAATGAGCAGTTCTTC

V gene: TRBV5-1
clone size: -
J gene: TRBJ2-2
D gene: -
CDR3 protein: CASSLLGGTGELFF
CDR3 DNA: TGCGCCAGCAGCTTGCTCGGGGGCACCGGGGAGCTGTTTTTT

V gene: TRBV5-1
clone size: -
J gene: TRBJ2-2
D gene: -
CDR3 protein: CASSLEGPYNTGELFF
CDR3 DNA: TGCGCCAGCAGCTTGGAAGGTCCCTACAACACCGGGGAGCTGTTTTTT

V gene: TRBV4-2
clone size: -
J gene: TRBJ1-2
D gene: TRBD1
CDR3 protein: CASSQRGQAPSGTF
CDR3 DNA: TGTGCCAGCAGCCAAAGGGGACAGGCCCCGTCGGGCACCTTC

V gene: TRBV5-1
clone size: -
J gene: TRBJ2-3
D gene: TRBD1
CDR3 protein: CASSFGQGEDTQYF
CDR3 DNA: TGCGCCAGCAGCTTCGGACAGGGAGAGGATACGCAGTATTTT

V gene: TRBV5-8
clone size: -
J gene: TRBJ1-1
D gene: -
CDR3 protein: CASSWIAGRRNTEAFF
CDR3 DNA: TGTGCCAGCAGCTGGATAGCGGGACGTAGGAACACTGAAGCTTTCTTT

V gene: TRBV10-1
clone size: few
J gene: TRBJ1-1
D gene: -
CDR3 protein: CASSDFRGGEAFF
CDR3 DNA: TGCGCCAGCAGTGATTTCAGGGGCGGAGAAGCTTTCTTT

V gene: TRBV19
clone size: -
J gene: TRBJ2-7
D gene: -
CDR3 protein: CASSPLRLRTSSYEQYF
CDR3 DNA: TGTGCCAGTAGTCCCCTACGTTTGCGCACGAGCTCCTACGAGCAGTACTTC

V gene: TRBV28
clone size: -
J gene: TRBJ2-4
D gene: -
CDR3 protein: CASCRGSDGGIQYF
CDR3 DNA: TGTGCCAGCTGCAGGGGTTCTGATGGTGGCATTCAGTACTTC

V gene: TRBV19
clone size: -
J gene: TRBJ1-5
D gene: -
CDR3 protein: CASSARTDPSNQPQHF
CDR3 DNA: TGTGCCAGCTCTGCCCGGACGGACCCTAGCAATCAGCCCCAGCATTTT

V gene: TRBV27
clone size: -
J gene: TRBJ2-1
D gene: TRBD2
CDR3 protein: CASSFRRESNVYEQFF
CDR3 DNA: TGTGCCAGCAGTTTCCGGCGGGAGAGTAATGTCTATGAGCAGTTCTTC

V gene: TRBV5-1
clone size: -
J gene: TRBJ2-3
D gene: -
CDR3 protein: CASSFSGSTDTQYF
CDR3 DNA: TGCGCCAGCAGCTTTAGCGGTAGCACAGATACGCAGTATTTT

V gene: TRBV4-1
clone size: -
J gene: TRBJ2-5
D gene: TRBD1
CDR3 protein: CASSHFQDREETQYF
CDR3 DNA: TGCGCCAGCAGCCACTTTCAGGACAGGGAAGAGACCCAGTACTTC

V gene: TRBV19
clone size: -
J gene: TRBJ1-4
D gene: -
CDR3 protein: CAVLSDEARKLFF
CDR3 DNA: TGTGCCGTATTATCCGACGAGGCGCGGAAACTGTTTTTT

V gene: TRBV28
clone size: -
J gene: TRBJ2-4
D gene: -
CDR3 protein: CASSFLRTLGGNIQYF
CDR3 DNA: TGTGCCAGCAGTTTTCTAAGGACCCTCGGGGGAAACATTCAGTACTTC

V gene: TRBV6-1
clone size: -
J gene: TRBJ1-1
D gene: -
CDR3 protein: CASSVWGGATEAFF
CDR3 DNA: TGTGCCAGCAGTGTGTGGGGCGGGGCAACTGAAGCTTTCTTT

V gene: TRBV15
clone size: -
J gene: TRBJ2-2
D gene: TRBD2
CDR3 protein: CATSRGSGSSNTGELFF
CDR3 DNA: TGTGCCACCAGCAGAGGTAGCGGGAGCTCGAACACCGGGGAGCTGTTTTTT

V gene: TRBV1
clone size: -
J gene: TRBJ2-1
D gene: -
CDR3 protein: CTSSQDYSTFRLAGPYNEQFF
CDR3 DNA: TGCACCAGCAGCCAAGATTACTCAACCTTTCGACTAGCGGGACCTTACAATGAGCAGTTCTTC

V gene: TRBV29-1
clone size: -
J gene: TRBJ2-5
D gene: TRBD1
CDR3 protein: CSVDAGTVQETQYF
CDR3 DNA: TGCAGCGTTGATGCCGGGACAGTCCAAGAGACCCAGTACTTC

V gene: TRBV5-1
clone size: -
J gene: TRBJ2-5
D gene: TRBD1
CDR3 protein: CASSSRDRGGETQYF
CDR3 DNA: TGCGCCAGCAGCTCCCGGGACAGGGGGGGAGAGACCCAGTACTTC

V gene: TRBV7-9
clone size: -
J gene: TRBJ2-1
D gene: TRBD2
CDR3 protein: CASSHSGTEQFF
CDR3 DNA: TGTGCCAGCAGCCATAGCGGGACCGAGCAGTTCTTC

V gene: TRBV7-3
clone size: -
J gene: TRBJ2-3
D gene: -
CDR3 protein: CATGTGNTDTQYF
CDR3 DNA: TGTGCCACGGGCACAGGAAACACAGATACGCAGTATTTT

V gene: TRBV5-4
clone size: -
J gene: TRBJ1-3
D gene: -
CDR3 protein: CASSLAPGSSGNTIYF
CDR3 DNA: TGTGCCAGCAGCTTGGCCCCGGGGAGCTCTGGAAACACCATATATTTT

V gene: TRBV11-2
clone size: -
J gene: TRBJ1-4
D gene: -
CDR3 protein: CASSSQGSNEKLFF
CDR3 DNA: TGTGCCAGCAGCTCGCAGGGTTCTAATGAAAAACTGTTTTTT

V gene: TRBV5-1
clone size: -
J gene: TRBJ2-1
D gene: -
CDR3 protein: CASSLGGTTYNEQFF
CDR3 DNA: TGCGCCAGCAGCTTGGGCGGGACAACCTACAATGAGCAGTTCTTC

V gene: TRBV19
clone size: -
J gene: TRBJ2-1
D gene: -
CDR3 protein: CASTSGSLGFNEQFF
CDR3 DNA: TGTGCCAGTACCTCGGGGAGCTTGGGGTTCAATGAGCAGTTCTTC

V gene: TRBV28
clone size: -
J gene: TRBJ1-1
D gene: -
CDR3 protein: CASNPYRVWDTEAFF
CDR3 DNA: TGTGCCAGCAATCCATACAGGGTATGGGACACTGAAGCTTTCTTT

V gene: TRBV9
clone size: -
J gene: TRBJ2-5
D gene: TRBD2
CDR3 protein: CASSVSSGRLETQYF
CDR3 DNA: TGTGCCAGCAGCGTGAGTAGCGGGAGGTTGGAGACCCAGTACTTC

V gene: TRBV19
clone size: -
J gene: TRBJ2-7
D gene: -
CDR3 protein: CASSILRECVDEQYF
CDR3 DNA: TGTGCCAGTAGTATATTGAGGGAATGTGTTGACGAGCAGTACTTC

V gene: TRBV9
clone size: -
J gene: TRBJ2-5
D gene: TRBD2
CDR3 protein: CASSPAGGQETQYF
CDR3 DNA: TGTGCCAGCAGCCCGGCGGGGGGTCAAGAGACCCAGTACTTC

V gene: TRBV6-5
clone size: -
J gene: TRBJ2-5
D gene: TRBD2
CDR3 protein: CASSYSTSRWETQYF
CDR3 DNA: TGTGCCAGCAGTTACTCGACTAGCCGCTGGGAGACCCAGTACTTC